This TCR beta chain was obtained from a study of control samples from healthy donors and cancer patients. The data were produced by immunoSEQ multiplex PCR, yet TCRdb's version contains in-frame clones alone and is incomplete. This sample has under 450,000 clones, with 80% to 95% found just once. The TCR was taken from a man aged 40-49 years with head and neck cancer. Sequenced material: PBMCs.

The CDR3 nucleotides read TGTGCTAGTGGTTTGTCTAGCGGGACCAGGGATACGCAGTATTTT. Its protein is CASGLSSGTRDTQYF. This chain connects TRBV12-5 to TRBJ2-3, with 9 bases that match TRBD2. V dropped 2 bases and J dropped 6; count of bases not matched to a gene: 6. Germline values: CDR1 LGHNT, CDR2 FRNRAP. This CDR3 is 15 amino acids long.